Here is one T cell receptor beta chain with its context. Its antigen is unidentified. This record comes from a study of T cell responses to AZD1222 COVID-19 vaccine. Libraries were prepared by immunoSEQ multiplex PCR; TCRdb keeps only in-frame clonotypes and omits some of them. The data show 68,000 or so clones, with approximately 80% seen just once and 9.5% to 13% held by the top ten. Overall study results and limits: Across the whole spike, CD4 TCRs peaked at regions 160-218 and 743-854. Within unmutated variant regions lay the reported targets of nearly half of spike-specific TCRs. Clonal diversity may have been underestimated, and the donors were mostly white British, with more females than males. At baseline, seropositivity was found in only 5 to 7 AZD1222 recipients.

This TCR was sampled from an adult in good health. Source: peripheral blood, taken on day 0 of AZD1222 vaccination.

CDR3 protein: CASSNDWIQYF. The CDR3 coding sequence is TGTGCCAGCAGCAACGATTGGATTCAGTACTTC. The rearrangement uses TRBV7-9 and TRBJ2-4; no firm D call. CDR3 length equals 11 residues. Trimming took 5 bases from V and 10 from J, leaving 9 bases between them. Germline CDR1 reads SEHNR; CDR2 reads FQNEAQ (reference sequence).